This entry describes one T cell receptor beta chain. The table came from immunoSEQ multiplex PCR; TCRdb's copy has only in-frame clones and leaves some out. The table lists 28,000 or so clones, over 75% of them singletons. The source of the sample is a study of blood T cell repertoires in COVID-19. In the study overall: There were acute and convalescent COVID-19 samples, and they came from the United States, Italy and Spain.

The sample was peripheral blood. This clonotype was sampled from a woman aged 50 to 60 with active COVID-19.

The CDR3 loop is CASSVEGDTQYF. CDR3 bases: TGTGCCAGCAGCGTAGAGGGGGATACGCAGTATTTT. The rearrangement uses TRBV9 and TRBJ2-3; TRBD1 is a possible D gene (5 bases). The germline CDR1 and CDR2 sequences are SGDLS and YYNGEE. This CDR3 comprises 12 residues. Trimming pared 0 bases from V and 6 bases from J, leaving 5 bases between.